This entry describes one TCR beta chain. Its antigen is currently unknown. This sample was taken from a study of response to subunit inactivated influenza vaccine. Points from the study as a whole: The authors suggested that every seasonal influenza vaccination recruits few new T cells.

Germline lookup yields CDR1 ENHRY and CDR2 SYGVKD. The CDR3 sequence is 13 residues long. Trimming removed 2 bases from V and 4 bases from J, with 7 bases in between. MiXCR, applied by TCRdb to the RT-PCR reads, yields one record per CDR3 protein. The repertoire holds some 800,000 distinct CDR3 sequences, with roughly 20% as singletons. The sample was PBMCs from blood, taken around 5 days after vaccination. The genes are TRBV10-3 and TRBJ2-3, with D uncertain. This sequence was found in a man aged 50 or older who received an inactivated influenza vaccine. CDR3 DNA sequence: TGTGCCATCAGTGAGACCGAGGCAGATACGCAGTATTTT. It encodes CAISETEADTQYF.